This TCR beta chain emerged from a study of response to subunit inactivated influenza vaccine. From germline, CDR1 is SGHTA and CDR2 FQGNSA. V shed 4 bases and J 3 bases; nucleotides not matched to a gene: 10. This CDR3 is built from 16 residues. Using its own MiXCR run on the RT-PCR reads, TCRdb lists one record per CDR3 protein. The table shows approximately 500,000 distinct CDR3 sequences, with approximately 22% occurring only once. The sample also formed part of further work on T cells expressing NK-cell markers. That publication notes: UMIs were included in TCR beta cDNA generated by 5'RACE template switching. Sorted CD3+CD56+NKG2C+, CD3+CD56+NKG2C- and CD3+CD56-NKG2C+ T cells provided the TCR beta repertoires.

Sequences were derived from CD4+ T cells sorted from PBMCs, sampled 12 days after vaccination. V is TRBV7-2 and J is TRBJ2-3; 7 nucleotides match TRBD2. The source is a man between 50 and 59 years old who received an inactivated influenza vaccine. CDR3 DNA sequence: TGTACCAGCAGCTCTGCTAGCGGATCCGGAACAGATACGCAGTATTTT. The encoded protein is CTSSSASGSGTDTQYF.